What follows are 15 T cell receptor beta chains derived from one specimen sequenced in a study of T cell changes during pregnancy in multiple sclerosis. The repertoire was sequenced with immunoSEQ multiplex PCR; TCRdb's copy has only in-frame clones and lacks some. Among around 86,000 clones, approximately 92% were seen once, and the ten largest hold 0.9% to 1.2%. The specimen was peripheral blood, collected in the first trimester of pregnancy. These receptors came from a female donor with multiple sclerosis, enrolled in a pregnancy study.

V is TRBV13 and J is TRBJ1-6, with 9 nucleotides matching TRBD1. V lost 2 bases and J lost 7; bases outside the gene matches: 9. The CDR3 length is 17 residues. Per the germline V gene, CDR1 is PRHDT and CDR2 is FYEKMQ (reference sequence). The CDR3 reads CASSLSFGQGRNSPLHF. CDR3 in DNA: TGTGCCAGCAGCTTATCTTTCGGACAGGGGCGAAATTCACCCCTCCACTTT.

The chain is built from TRBV6-5 and TRBJ2-7; TRBD1 aligns across 8 bases. V trimming: 6 bases; J trimming: 7 bases; junction bases outside the gene matches: 11. CDR1 and CDR2 (germline): MNHEY, SVGAGI. CDR3 length: 14 residues. The CDR3 protein is CASSRWTGRWEQYF. For the CDR3, the DNA is TGTGCCAGCAGCCGTTGGACAGGGCGGTGGGAGCAGTACTTC.

This clone was detected only a few times. The rearrangement links TRBV14 to TRBJ2-3; 7 nucleotides align to TRBD2. The CDR3 consists of 14 residues. Germline-derived CDR1 and CDR2 are SGHDN and FVKESK. Unmatched junction bases numbered 12, after V lost 4 bases and J lost 11 bases. The CDR3, as DNA: TGTGCCAGCAGCCCGGGACTCCCCGGGAGGAGGCAGTATTTT. It is translated as CASSPGLPGRRQYF.

This sequence joins TRBV19 and TRBJ1-5, with D perhaps TRBD1 (5 bases). V gave up 5 bases and J gave up 5 bases, with 19 bases separating them. This CDR3 is built from 16 residues. Germline V CDR1 and CDR2: LNHDA, SQIVND (reference sequence). The CDR3 coding sequence is TGTGCCAGTAGTGCTCAGGGATCATCTTATTATCAGCCCCAGCATTTT. This sequence encodes CASSAQGSSYYQPQHF.

The chain links TRBV6-1 to TRBJ2-7, with a weak D call TRBD2 (5 bases). This CDR3 has 11 residues. Germline loops: CDR1 MNHNS, CDR2 SASEGT. V was clipped by 7 bases and J by 7 bases, with 11 bases between them. The CDR3 region has the DNA TGTGCCAGCACCCAGCCGGGGGAGCAGTACTTC. It specifies CASTQPGEQYF.

The chain carries TRBV5-1 and TRBJ2-1; 13 bases are shared with TRBD2. J was trimmed by 7 bases and V by 1 base; bases with no gene match: 2. In germline, CDR1 is SGHRS, CDR2 YFSETQ. The CDR3 runs 15 residues. The CDR3 bases are TGCGCCAGCAGCTTGCTGACTAGCGGGGGGAATGAGCAGTTCTTC. It encodes CASSLLTSGGNEQFF.

This chain uses TRBV19 with TRBJ2-1; 9 bases agree with TRBD1. J gave up 4 bases and V 11 bases, and 6 bases lay outside the gene matches. The CDR3 runs 13 residues. Germline V gene sequence: CDR1 LNHDA, CDR2 SQIVND (reference sequence). CDR3 nucleotide sequence: TGTGCCTCAGGGACAGGGACTTACAATGAGCAGTTCTTC. This translates into CASGTGTYNEQFF.

The V gene is TRBV18, the J gene TRBJ1-1; 8 bases agree with TRBD1. Germline assignment: CDR1 KGHSH and CDR2 LQKENI. V shed 0 bases, J shed 0 bases, and the junction held 3 bases outside the gene matches. This CDR3 contains 16 residues. CDR3 sequence (DNA): TGTGCCAGCTCACCACCGACAGGGGACATGAACACTGAAGCTTTCTTT. Translated, it gives CASSPPTGDMNTEAFF.

The chain uses TRBV5-5 and TRBJ2-7; the match to TRBD2 covers 13 bases. Germline V gives CDR1 SGHKS, CDR2 YYEKEE (reference sequence). The CDR3 spans 15 residues. Losses at the gene ends were 4 bases for V and 2 bases for J; bases not matched to a gene: 3. The CDR3 loop reads CASSNGLAGAYEQYF. For the CDR3, the DNA is TGTGCCAGCAGCAATGGACTAGCGGGAGCCTACGAGCAGTACTTC. The variable domain in full, with the rest retrieved from reference TRBV5-5 and TRBJ2-7, is DAGVTQSPTHLIKTRGQQVTLRCSPISGHKSVSWYQQVLGQGPQFIFQYYEKEERGRGNFPDRFSARQFPNYSSELNVNALLLGDSALYLCASSNGLAGAYEQYFGPGTRLTVT.

This chain joins TRBV4-2 and TRBJ1-1, with 9 bases identical to TRBD1. Trimming took 3 bases from V and 5 from J; bases not matched to a gene: 7. In germline, CDR1 is LGHNA, CDR2 YNFKEQ. The length of the CDR3 is 15 residues. CDR3 nucleotide sequence: TGTGCCAGCAGCCAGATCACAGGGGGCGTGACTGAAGCTTTCTTT. As protein: CASSQITGGVTEAFF.

The chain carries TRBV28 and TRBJ1-2, with D possibly being TRBD1 (6 bases). Germline V lookup: CDR1 MDHEN, CDR2 SYDVKM. V lost 8 bases, J lost 6 bases, and 31 bases lay in between. The CDR3 is made up of 18 amino acids. CDR3 amino acids: CASDRPQGRRPARDGYTF. CDR3 coding DNA: TGTGCCAGCGACAGGCCCCAAGGGCGGAGACCCGCGAGAGATGGCTACACCTTC.

The V and J genes are TRBV19 and TRBJ2-2, with 8 bases matching TRBD2. The length of the CDR3 is 16 residues. After removal of 3 bases from V and 5 bases from J, the junction contained 8 bases not matched to a gene. Germline V gene lookup returns CDR1 LNHDA and CDR2 SQIVND (reference sequence). The CDR3 spells CASSIGRGFETGELFF. Here the CDR3 DNA reads TGTGCCAGTAGTATCGGGAGGGGATTTGAAACCGGGGAGCTGTTTTTT.

The chain links TRBV5-1 to TRBJ2-1; 7 bases fit TRBD2. In germline, CDR1 is SGHRS, CDR2 YFSETQ. Losses at the gene ends were 4 bases for V and 1 base for J; bases not matched to a gene: 8. This CDR3 is 16 amino acids long. The CDR3 DNA sequence: TGCGCCAGCAGCCCGGGACTAACCGCTTCCTACAATGAGCAGTTCTTC. Its translation is CASSPGLTASYNEQFF.

This chain uses TRBV7-9 with TRBJ1-1; unclear D gene. The germline V and J ends were trimmed by 1 base and 0 bases, with 12 bases remaining between them. This CDR3 contains 16 residues. The V gene's germline CDR1 is SEHNR and CDR2 FQNEAQ (reference sequence). As DNA, the CDR3 is TGTGCCAGCAGCTTAGGTGTCGGGTTCATGAACACTGAAGCTTTCTTT. It codes for CASSLGVGFMNTEAFF. The entire variable domain, with the rest obtained from reference TRBV7-9 and TRBJ1-1, is as follows: DTGVSQNPRHKITKRGQNVTFRCDPISEHNRLYWYRQTLGQGPEFLTYFQNEAQLEKSRLLSDRFSAERPKGSFSTLEIQRTEQGDSAMYLCASSLGVGFMNTEAFFGQGTRLTVV.

The gene calls are TRBV2 and TRBJ1-5; 8 bases map to TRBD1. The CDR3 totals 15 residues. V dropped 6 bases and J dropped 0; count of bases not matched to a gene: 4. Germline V gene data show CDR1 as SNHLY and CDR2 as FYNNEI. CDR3 DNA: TGTGCCAGCAGCGACAGGGGTAATAGCAATCAGCCCCAGCATTTT. Protein: CASSDRGNSNQPQHF.